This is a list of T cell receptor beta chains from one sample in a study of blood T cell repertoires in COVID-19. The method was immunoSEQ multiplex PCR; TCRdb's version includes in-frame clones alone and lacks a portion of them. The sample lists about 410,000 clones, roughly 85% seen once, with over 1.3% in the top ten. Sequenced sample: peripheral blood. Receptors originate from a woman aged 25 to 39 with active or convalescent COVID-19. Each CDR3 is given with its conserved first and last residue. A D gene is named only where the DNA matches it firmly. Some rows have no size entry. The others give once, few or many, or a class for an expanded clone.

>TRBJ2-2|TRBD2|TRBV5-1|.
TGCGCCAGCAGCTACGTTAGCGGGTGGTCAGGCACCGGGGAGCTGTTTTTT
CASSYVSGWSGTGELFF
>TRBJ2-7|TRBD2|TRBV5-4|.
TGTGCCAGCAGCAACCCGGGACTAGTTGGGTACGAGCAGTACTTC
CASSNPGLVGYEQYF
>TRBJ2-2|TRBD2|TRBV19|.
TGTGCCAGTAGTATAGGACTAGCGGTCCACACCGGGGAGCTGTTTTTT
CASSIGLAVHTGELFF
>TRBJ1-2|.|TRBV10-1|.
TGCGCCAGCAGTGAAGCAGGGTTCAACTATGGCTACACCTTC
CASSEAGFNYGYTF
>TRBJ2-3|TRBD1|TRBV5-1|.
TGCGCCAGCAGCTGGGGAGACAGGGGGGGACCTCGGGACACAGATACGCAGTATTTT
CASSWGDRGGPRDTDTQYF
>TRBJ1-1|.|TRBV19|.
TGTGCCAGTACTTGGGGAGCAGATGAAGCTTTCTTT
CASTWGADEAFF
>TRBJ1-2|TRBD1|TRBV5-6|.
TGTGCCAGCAGCTTGGAGGTGACAGGGGTAACCTATGGCTACACCTTC
CASSLEVTGVTYGYTF
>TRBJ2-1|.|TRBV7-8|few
TGTGCCAGCAGCTCATTGATCCTCGCGGAGAGCTCCTACAATGAGCAGTTCTTC
CASSSLILAESSYNEQFF
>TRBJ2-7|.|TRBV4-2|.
TGTGCCAGCAGCCAAGATTTCGGCAGGGACGAGCAGTACTTC
CASSQDFGRDEQYF
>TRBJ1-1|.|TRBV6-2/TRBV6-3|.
TGTGCCAGCAGCGGGGCAAACGCGAACACTGAAGCTTTCTTT
CASSGANANTEAFF
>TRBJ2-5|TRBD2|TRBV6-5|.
TGTGCCAGCAGTTGGGGACTAGCGGAACAAGAGACCCAGTACTTC
CASSWGLAEQETQYF
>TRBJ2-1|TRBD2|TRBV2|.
TGTGCCAGCAGATCCCTTACTAGCGTTGAGCAGTTCTTC
CASRSLTSVEQFF
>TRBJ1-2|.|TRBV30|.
TGTGCCTGGCGGCTCGGAGGCGACTATGGCTACACCTTC
CAWRLGGDYGYTF
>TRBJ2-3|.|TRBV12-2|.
TGTGCAAGTCGCCTCCCACTGCGGGGGCCCACAGATACGCAGTATTTT
CASRLPLRGPTDTQYF
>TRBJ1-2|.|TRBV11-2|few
TGTGCCAGCAGCTTGTACAGCGGCTACACCTTC
CASSLYSGYTF
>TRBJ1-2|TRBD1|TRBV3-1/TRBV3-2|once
TGTGCCAGCAGCCCTCGACAGGGCCGAGGCTACACCTTC
CASSPRQGRGYTF
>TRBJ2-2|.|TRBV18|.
TGTGCCAGCTCACCACTTCCCCCTAGCGAGAGGGTAACCGGGGAGCTGTTTTTT
CASSPLPPSERVTGELFF
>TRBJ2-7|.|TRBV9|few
TGTGCCAGCAGCGTAGCGGGAGTAGGGTCCTACGAGCAGTACTTC
CASSVAGVGSYEQYF
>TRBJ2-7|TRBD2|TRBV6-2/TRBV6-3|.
TGTGCCAGCAGCTTAAGCGGCGCGGGAGGACTCTCCTACGAGCAGTACTTC
CASSLSGAGGLSYEQYF
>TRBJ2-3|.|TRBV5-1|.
TGCGCCAGCAGCGGAGAGATTGCAGATACGCAGTATTTT
CASSGEIADTQYF
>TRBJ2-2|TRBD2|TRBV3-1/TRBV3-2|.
TGTGCCAGCAAGAAACTAGCGGGAGAGGGAGCCGGGGAGCTGTTTTTT
CASKKLAGEGAGELFF
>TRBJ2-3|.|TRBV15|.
TGTGCCACCAGCAGAGATAGAGTAGCTTTAGATACGCAGTATTTT
CATSRDRVALDTQYF
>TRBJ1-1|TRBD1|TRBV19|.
TGTGCCAGTAGTTCCCTCCGGGACAGGTATGAGACTGAAGCTTTCTTT
CASSSLRDRYETEAFF
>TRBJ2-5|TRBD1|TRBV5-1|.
TGCGCCAGCAATTTCGGACAGGACGGGACCCAGTACTTC
CASNFGQDGTQYF
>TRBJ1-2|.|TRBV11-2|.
TGTGCCAGCAGCAGATCCGGGGACTATGGCTACACCTTC
CASSRSGDYGYTF
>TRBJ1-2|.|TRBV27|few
TGTGCCAGCAGAAGACAGGCAGGTGACTATGGCTACACCTTC
CASRRQAGDYGYTF
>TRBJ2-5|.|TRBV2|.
TGTGCCAGCAGTGAAGTGGAGGGTCTGCTTCAGTACTTC
CASSEVEGLLQYF
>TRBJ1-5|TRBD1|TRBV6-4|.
TGTGCCAGCAGGGCACAGGGGAACAGCAATCAGCCCCAGCATTTT
CASRAQGNSNQPQHF
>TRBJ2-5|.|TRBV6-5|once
TGTGCCAGCAGTTACTTAGTTTCTGAGACCCAGTACTTC
CASSYLVSETQYF
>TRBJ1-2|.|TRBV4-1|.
TGCGCCAGCAGCCCCCGGACGTCAAGCGGCTATGGCTACACCTTC
CASSPRTSSGYGYTF
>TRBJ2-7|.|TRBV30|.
TGTGCCTGGAGTCTCATTGCAGGCGAGCAGTACTTC
CAWSLIAGEQYF
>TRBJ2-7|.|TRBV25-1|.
TGTGCCAGCAGTATTCAGGGATCCTACGAGCAGTACTTC
CASSIQGSYEQYF
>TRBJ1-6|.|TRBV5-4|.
TGTGCCAGCAGCTTCGGTCAGAGCGATTCACCCCTCCACTTT
CASSFGQSDSPLHF
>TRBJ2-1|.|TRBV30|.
TGTGCCTGGAACCCTCTTGGGATCGGGGGCAATGAGCAGTTCTTC
CAWNPLGIGGNEQFF
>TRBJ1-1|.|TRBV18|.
TGTGCCAGCTCCCTCCAGGAACAGGGAACTGAAGCTTTCTTT
CASSLQEQGTEAFF
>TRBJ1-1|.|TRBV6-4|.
TGTGCCAGCAGTGAGGTTGGGGCATCAGAAGCTTTCTTT
CASSEVGASEAFF
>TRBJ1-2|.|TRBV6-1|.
TGTGCCAGCAGTGAAAGCGGGGTCCGTAACTATGGCTACACCTTC
CASSESGVRNYGYTF
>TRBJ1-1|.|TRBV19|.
TGTGCCAGTAGTATAGATGGCGGACACATGAACACTGAAGCTTTCTTT
CASSIDGGHMNTEAFF
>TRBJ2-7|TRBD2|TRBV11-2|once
TGTGCCAGCAGCTTAGAAGGGGGACTAGCGGGAGCTAGGCAGTACTTC
CASSLEGGLAGARQYF
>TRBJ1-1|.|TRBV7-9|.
TGTGCCAGCAGCATCGGAGAAATGAACTCTGAAGCTTTCTTT
CASSIGEMNSEAFF
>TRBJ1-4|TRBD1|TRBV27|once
TGTGCCAGCACGGGGACAGGGGGCTATGAAAAACTGTTTTTT
CASTGTGGYEKLFF
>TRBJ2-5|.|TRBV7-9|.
TGTGCCAGCACCCTCGACCTCTTCGGGGAGACCCAGTACTTC
CASTLDLFGETQYF
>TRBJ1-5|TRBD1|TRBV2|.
TGTGCCAGCAGTAAACAGGGGGCAAAGGGTCAGCCCCAGCATTTT
CASSKQGAKGQPQHF
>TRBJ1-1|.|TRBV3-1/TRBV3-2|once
TGTGCCAGCAGCCCCTTGGGGGGAGCGACCACTGAAGCTTTCTTT
CASSPLGGATTEAFF
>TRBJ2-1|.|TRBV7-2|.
TGTGCCAGCAGCGATTTTGAGGCGGTGCTACAAAATGAGCAGTTCTTC
CASSDFEAVLQNEQFF
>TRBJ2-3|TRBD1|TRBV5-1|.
TGCGCCAGCAGCTTGGCCGGGACAGGGTGGTTCGATACGCAGTATTTT
CASSLAGTGWFDTQYF
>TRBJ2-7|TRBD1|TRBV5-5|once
TGTGCCAGCAGCCAAACGCACCGGACAGGGGGCTTCGAGCAGTACTTC
CASSQTHRTGGFEQYF